This TCR beta chain derives from a study of cytomegalovirus exposure and HLA in healthy donors. The PCR ran on 60 Vbeta and 13 Jbeta primers. TCRdb's copy holds only in-frame clones and misses some; the assay was immunoSEQ multiplex PCR. Of more than 110,000 clones listed, around 76% were seen once; the top ten hold less than 3%. The sample holds a few counts of this clone. What it binds is not known. General study results and limits: A link between a missense DCLRE1C variant and TCR beta V- and J-gene trimming emerged from a later analysis.

The germline V gene encodes CDR1 SGHKS and CDR2 YYEKEE (reference sequence). CDR3 size: 13 residues. The ends lost 4 bases at V and 6 bases at J; junction bases unmatched: 3. The chain couples TRBV5-5 to TRBJ2-2, with 7 positions matching TRBD2. The sequence was collected from a male donor in good health and CMV-seronegative. The sequenced sample was PBMCs. The CDR3 sequence is CASSKGLPGELFF. The CDR3, as DNA: TGTGCCAGCAGCAAGGGACTACCCGGGGAGCTGTTTTTT.